The 8 T cell receptor beta chains in this list originate from one sample, sequenced in a study of lymphopenia after photon versus proton radiotherapy. The repertoire was sequenced with immunoSEQ multiplex PCR; TCRdb's copy has only in-frame clones and lacks some. The data show fewer than 40,000 clones, 94% seen once. The sample in question was peripheral blood, obtained from a patient treated with photon-based radiotherapy. The source of these receptors is a woman aged 45-65 years with cholangiocarcinoma.

The chain has TRBV19 and TRBJ1-3; D gene ambiguous. V lost 9 bases to trimming and J lost 3 bases, with 6 bases between them. This CDR3 spans 11 amino acids. The V gene's germline CDR1 is LNHDA and CDR2 SQIVND (reference sequence). This CDR3 reads CASLDGNTIYF. The DNA for the CDR3 is TGTGCCAGCCTAGATGGAAACACCATATATTTT.

This rearrangement joins TRBV5-8 to TRBJ1-1; 8 bases match TRBD1. Germline trimming cut 5 bases from V and 11 bases from J; bases unmatched to any gene: 5. CDR1 is SGHTS and CDR2 is YDEGEE in the germline V gene. The CDR3 is 11 amino acids. In nucleotides, the CDR3 is TGTGCCAGCAGGTTGACAGGGGATGCTTTCTTT. It specifies CASRLTGDAFF.

Worth noting for this clone: The junction does not match germline at one end; this may be a read error. Within the sample, other DNA sequences also encode this same CDR3. The V call is TRBV5-8, the J call TRBJ2-7; the D is unclear. The CDR3 has 16 amino acids. CDR1 and CDR2 from the germline V gene are SGHTS and YDEGEE. CDR3 DNA: TGCGCCAGCAGCCCCTCCTCCAGGAGCCTCTCCTACGAGCAGTACTTC. This encodes CASSPSSRSLSYEQYF. Looking up the rest from reference TRBV5-8 and TRBJ2-7 gives the full variable domain: EAGVTQSPTHLIKTRGQQATLRCSPISGHTSVYWYQQALGLGLQFLLWYDEGEERNRGNFPPRFSGRQFPNYSSELNVNALELEDSALYLCASSPSSRSLSYEQYFGPGTRLTVT.

The chain has TRBV27 and TRBJ1-1, with TRBD1 as a possible D gene (5 bases). CDR3 length equals 13 residues. Between the trimmed V and J ends, which lost 6 bases and 4 bases, there was a span of 12 bases. Germline CDR1 MNHEY, CDR2 SMNVEV (reference sequence). The CDR3 sequence is CASRIPGATEAFF. DNA for the CDR3: TGTGCCAGCAGGATCCCTGGGGCCACTGAAGCTTTCTTT.

The chain employs TRBV30 and TRBJ1-5; D gene uncertain. Looked up from germline, CDR1 is GTSNPN and CDR2 is SVGIG (reference sequence). The CDR3 loop spans 15 amino acids. Trimming pared 1 base from V and 4 bases from J, leaving 14 bases between. CDR3 DNA sequence: TGTGCCTGGAGTGCTGATGTAGGGTATAATCAGCCCCAGCATTTT. Its protein is CAWSADVGYNQPQHF.

J is TRBJ1-1 and V is TRBV27; D is undetermined. V was shortened by 3 bases and J by 7 bases, with 18 bases between the two germline ends. The length of the CDR3 is 15 residues. The germline gives CDR1 MNHEY, CDR2 SMNVEV (reference sequence). In DNA form, the CDR3 reads TGTGCCAGCAGTTTCGGGCTCCGGGCTCCTGGTGAAGCTTTCTTT. Its translation: CASSFGLRAPGEAFF.

This sequence joins TRBV7-8 and TRBJ1-5; D possibly corresponds to TRBD1 (5 bases). The CDR3 is made up of 16 amino acids. Trimming took off 1 base at V and 7 bases at J, with 17 bases between the two ends. CDR1 and CDR2 (germline): SGHVS, FQNEAQ. The CDR3 spells CASSLDSGGEGQPQHF. The DNA of the CDR3 is TGTGCCAGCAGCTTAGATTCTGGGGGGGAGGGACAGCCCCAGCATTTT.

V is TRBV4-3 and J is TRBJ2-5, with D possibly matching TRBD1 (5 bases). Germline V CDR1 and CDR2: LGHNA, YSLEER. The ends were cut back, 1 base at V and 2 bases at J, with 8 bases in the middle. CDR3 length equals 14 residues. The DNA for the CDR3 is TGCGCCAGCAGCCAAGCGAGACAGCAAGAGACCCAGTACTTC. Residues: CASSQARQQETQYF.